This T cell receptor (beta chain) was recovered during a study of shared clonotypes between healthy human individuals. This clone was seen only a few times. Germline assignment: CDR1 ENHRY and CDR2 SYGVKD. Trimming shortened V by 6 bases and J by 5 bases, and 7 bases separated the two germline ends. The CDR3 spans 12 residues. Deep-level running was used for the assay. Libraries were prepared by immunoSEQ multiplex PCR; TCRdb keeps only in-frame clonotypes and omits some of them. Of about 1 million clones in the sample, roughly 70% were seen once. The chain carries TRBV10-3 and TRBJ1-4; D unclear. The TCR sequence derives from a man between 18 and 29 years old in good health. Sequences were obtained from memory CD4+ T cells sorted from blood. Subset here: CD45RA-negative fraction. CDR3 loop: CAISTLNEKLFF. Written as DNA, the CDR3 is TGTGCCATCAGCACCTTGAATGAAAAACTGTTTTTT.